The present TCR beta chain was sequenced within a study of T-cell memory formation after mild COVID-19. On the study more broadly: In these data, TCR clusters were largely donor specific.

A word on this clonotype: What it recognizes is unknown.

This CDR3 spans 13 amino acids. The V end lost 5 bases, the J end lost 7 bases, and 9 bases lay between the germline ends. Germline V lookup: CDR1 KGHSH, CDR2 LQKENI. 5'RACE primed at constant segments yielded TCR alpha and TCR beta cDNA libraries bearing sample barcodes and UMIs. MiXCR, run by TCRdb on the 5' RACE reads, gives a single entry per CDR3 protein. The sample lists roughly 52,000 distinct CDR3 sequences, under 7.5% occurring once. General study findings and limits: Some clones that responded turned up in pre-infection memory, which suggests that cross-reactive memory joined in.

Material for sequencing was PBMCs or a T cell subset sorted from them (not recorded which). The chain joins TRBV18 to TRBJ1-6, with D possibly TRBD1 on 6 matching bases. The TCR comes from a man younger than 35 who had mild COVID-19 (a few samples of this study predate the infection). Cell type and time point are not known. The CDR3 DNA follows: TGTGCCAGCTCAGGACAGCTGAATTCACCCCTCCACTTT. Amino acid sequence: CASSGQLNSPLHF.